The subject of this entry is one T cell receptor beta chain. The antigen is undetermined. This entry belongs to a study of shared clonotypes between healthy human individuals. General study findings and limits: Around 5% was the fraction of naive CD4 clonotypes found shared across several donors.

The assay was immunoSEQ multiplex PCR, and TCRdb's table has in-frame clones only and misses some. In the table there are some 1,400,000 clones, around 95% of which are singletons. The germline V gene encodes CDR1 SNHLY and CDR2 FYNNEI. CDR3 length: 13 residues. The junction had 8 bases not matched to a gene; V was cut back by 10 bases and J by 5 bases. The chain joins TRBV2 to TRBJ2-1; TRBD2 matches at 7 bases. This TCR was sampled from a man younger than 40 in good health. Specimen: naive CD4+ T cells sorted from blood. Subset given: CD45RA+ positively selected. CDR3 in DNA: TGTGCCAATACTCGCGGGGGTGACAATGAGCAGTTCTTC. Its protein is CANTRGGDNEQFF.